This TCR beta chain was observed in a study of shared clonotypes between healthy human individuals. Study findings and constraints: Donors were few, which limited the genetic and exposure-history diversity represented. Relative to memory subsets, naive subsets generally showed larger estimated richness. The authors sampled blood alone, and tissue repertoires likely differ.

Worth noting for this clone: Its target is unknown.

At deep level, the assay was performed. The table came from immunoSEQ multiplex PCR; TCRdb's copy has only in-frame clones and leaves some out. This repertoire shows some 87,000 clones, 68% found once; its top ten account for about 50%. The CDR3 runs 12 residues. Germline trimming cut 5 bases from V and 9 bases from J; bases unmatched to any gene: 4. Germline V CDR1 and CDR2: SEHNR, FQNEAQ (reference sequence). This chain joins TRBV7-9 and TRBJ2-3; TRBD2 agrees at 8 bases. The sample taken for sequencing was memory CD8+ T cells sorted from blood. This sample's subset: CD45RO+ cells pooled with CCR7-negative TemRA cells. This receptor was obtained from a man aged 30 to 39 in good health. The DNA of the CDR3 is TGTGCCAGCAGCCCCCGGGGGGGAACGCAGTATTTT. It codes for CASSPRGGTQYF.